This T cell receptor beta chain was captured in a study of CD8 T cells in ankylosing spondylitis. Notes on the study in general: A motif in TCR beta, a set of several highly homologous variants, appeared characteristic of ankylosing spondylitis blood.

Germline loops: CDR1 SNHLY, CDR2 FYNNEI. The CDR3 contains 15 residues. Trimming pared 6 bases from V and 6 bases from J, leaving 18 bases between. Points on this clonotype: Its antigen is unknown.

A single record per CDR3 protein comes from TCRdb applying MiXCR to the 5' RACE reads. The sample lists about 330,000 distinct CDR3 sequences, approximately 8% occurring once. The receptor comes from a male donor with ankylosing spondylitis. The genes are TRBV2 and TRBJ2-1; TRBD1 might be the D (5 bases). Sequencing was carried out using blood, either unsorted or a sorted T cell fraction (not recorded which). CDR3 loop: CASSEDTLDPNEQFF. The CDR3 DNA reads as TGTGCCAGCAGCGAGGACACCCTGGACCCCAATGAGCAGTTCTTC.